This T cell receptor (beta chain) was identified during a study of cytomegalovirus exposure and HLA in healthy donors. Broader study findings: Sequencing probably produced one cluster of sequence variants that were highly shared. In a later analysis, at a false discovery rate of 0.05, about 17,000 TCR beta sequences matched HLA alleles.

The PCR ran on 60 Vbeta and 13 Jbeta primers. Measured with immunoSEQ multiplex PCR; TCRdb has only the in-frame clones, and not every one. Of approximately 170,000 clones in the sample, roughly 85% were seen once. Of note for this clone: Its antigen is unknown.

V lost 6 bases to trimming and J lost 4 bases, with 12 bases between them. Germline V gene lookup returns CDR1 MGHRA and CDR2 YSYEKL. The CDR3 runs 13 residues. The chain recombines TRBV4-1 with TRBJ1-1, with D maybe TRBD1 (5 bases). The receptor's source is a boy aged 2 to 10 in good health and CMV-seronegative. The specimen sequenced was PBMCs. The CDR3 DNA reads TGCGCCAGCAGGCTAGCCGGGGGCACTGAAGCTTTCTTT. Encoded protein: CASRLAGGTEAFF.